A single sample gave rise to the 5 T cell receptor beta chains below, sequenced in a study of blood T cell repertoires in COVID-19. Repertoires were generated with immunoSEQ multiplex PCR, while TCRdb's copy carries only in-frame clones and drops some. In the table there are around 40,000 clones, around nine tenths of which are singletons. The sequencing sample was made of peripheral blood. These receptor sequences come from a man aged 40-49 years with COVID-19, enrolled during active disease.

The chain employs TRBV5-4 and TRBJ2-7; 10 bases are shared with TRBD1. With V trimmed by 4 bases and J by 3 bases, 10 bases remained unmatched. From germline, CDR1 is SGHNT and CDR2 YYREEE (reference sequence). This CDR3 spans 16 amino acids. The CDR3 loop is CASSPGQGGKFYEQYF. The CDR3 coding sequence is TGTGCCAGCAGCCCTGGACAGGGGGGAAAATTCTACGAGCAGTACTTC. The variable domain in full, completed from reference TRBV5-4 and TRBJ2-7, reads ETGVTQSPTHLIKTRGQQVTLRCSSQSGHNTVSWYQQALGQGPQFIFQYYREEENGRGNFPPRFSGLQFPNYSSELNVNALELDDSALYLCASSPGQGGKFYEQYFGPGTRLTVT.

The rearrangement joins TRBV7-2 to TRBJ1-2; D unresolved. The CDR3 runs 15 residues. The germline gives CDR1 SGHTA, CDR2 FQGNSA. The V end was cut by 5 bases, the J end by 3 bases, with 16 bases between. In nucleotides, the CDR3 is TGTGCCAGCAGCCTCTCCTTTGGGAGGGACTATGGCTACACCTTC. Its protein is CASSLSFGRDYGYTF.

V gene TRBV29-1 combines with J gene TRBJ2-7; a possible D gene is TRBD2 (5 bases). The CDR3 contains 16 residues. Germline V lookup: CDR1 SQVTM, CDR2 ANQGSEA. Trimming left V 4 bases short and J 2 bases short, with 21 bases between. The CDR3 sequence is CSVAFPSGGSPYEQYF. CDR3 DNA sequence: TGCAGCGTTGCGTTTCCTTCGGGCGGGTCCCCCTACGAGCAGTACTTC.

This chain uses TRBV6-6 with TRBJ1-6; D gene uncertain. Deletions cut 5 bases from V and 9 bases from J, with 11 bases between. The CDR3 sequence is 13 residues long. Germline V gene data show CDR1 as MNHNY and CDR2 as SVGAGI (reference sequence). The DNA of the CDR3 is TGTGCCAGCAGTATAGAAACCCGTTCACCCCTCCACTTT. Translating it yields CASSIETRSPLHF.

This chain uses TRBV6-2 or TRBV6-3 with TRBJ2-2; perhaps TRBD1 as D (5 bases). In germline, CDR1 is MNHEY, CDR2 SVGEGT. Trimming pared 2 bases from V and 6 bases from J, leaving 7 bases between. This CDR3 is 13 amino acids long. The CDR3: CASSYGASGELFF. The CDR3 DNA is TGTGCCAGCAGTTACGGGGCGTCCGGGGAGCTGTTTTTT.